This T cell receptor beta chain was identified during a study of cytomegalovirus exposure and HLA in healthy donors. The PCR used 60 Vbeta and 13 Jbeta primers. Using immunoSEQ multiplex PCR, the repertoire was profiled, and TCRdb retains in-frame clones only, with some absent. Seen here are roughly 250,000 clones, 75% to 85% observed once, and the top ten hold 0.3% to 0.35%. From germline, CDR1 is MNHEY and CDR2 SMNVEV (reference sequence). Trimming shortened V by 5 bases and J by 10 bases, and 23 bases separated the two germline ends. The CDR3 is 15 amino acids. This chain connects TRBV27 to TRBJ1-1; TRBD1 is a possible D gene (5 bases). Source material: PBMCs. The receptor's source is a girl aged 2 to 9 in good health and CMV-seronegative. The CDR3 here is CASSRAPGAGPAAFF. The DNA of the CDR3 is TGTGCCAGCAGTCGAGCGCCTGGGGCGGGGCCTGCAGCTTTCTTT.